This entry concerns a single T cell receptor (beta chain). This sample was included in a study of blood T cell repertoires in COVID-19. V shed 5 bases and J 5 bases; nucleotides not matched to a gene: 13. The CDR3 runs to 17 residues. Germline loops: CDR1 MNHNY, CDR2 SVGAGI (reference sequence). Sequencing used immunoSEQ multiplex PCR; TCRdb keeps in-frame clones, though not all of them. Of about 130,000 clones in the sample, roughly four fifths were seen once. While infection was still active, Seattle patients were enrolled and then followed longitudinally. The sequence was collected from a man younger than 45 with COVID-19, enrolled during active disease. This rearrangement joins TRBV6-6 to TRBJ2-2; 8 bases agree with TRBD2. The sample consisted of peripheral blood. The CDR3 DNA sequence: TGTGCCAGCAGTCCCACCCACCAGCGGGGGCGAACCGGGGAGCTGTTTTTT. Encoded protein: CASSPTHQRGRTGELFF.